This TCR beta chain was sequenced for a study of CD8 T cells in ankylosing spondylitis. Each CDR3 protein gets one entry after TCRdb re-called the 5' RACE reads with MiXCR. The sample includes 200,000 to 300,000 distinct CDR3 sequences, over 30% seen only once; the top ten take approximately 4.4%. The germline gives CDR1 SGHRS, CDR2 YFSETQ. The CDR3 contains 15 residues. The ends were cut back, 5 bases at V and 2 bases at J, with 17 bases in the middle. This TCR was sampled from a male donor with ankylosing spondylitis or in good health (not recorded which). The sequencing input was blood, either unsorted or a sorted T cell fraction (not recorded which). This chain connects TRBV5-1 to TRBJ2-7; the D gene is possibly TRBD2 (7 bases). CDR3 coding DNA: TGCGCCAGCAGAAGGGGGGGACGGGAGGCCTACGAGCAGTACTTC. This sequence encodes CASRRGGREAYEQYF.